The rows below give T cell receptor beta chains drawn from one sample of a study of shared clonotypes between healthy human individuals. TCRdb's copy holds only in-frame clones and misses some; the assay was immunoSEQ multiplex PCR. Here the sample spans about 580,000 clones, about 98% being singletons. Source material: naive CD8+ T cells sorted from blood. The receptors were sampled from a young man in good health. CDR3s include the opening cysteine and the closing phenylalanine or tryptophan. The order of the fields is clone size, J gene, V gene, D gene, CDR3 DNA, CDR3 protein. The D gene is left open where the match is weak. The size entry is marked missing in some rows and otherwise reads once, few, many or a size class.

clone size: NA; J gene: TRBJ2-7; V gene: TRBV28; D gene: TRBD2; CDR3 DNA: TGTGCCAGCAGTTTTGGGTTTCCCGGCGGGAGCAACTACGAGCAGTACTTC; CDR3 protein: CASSFGFPGGSNYEQYF
clone size: NA; J gene: TRBJ1-1; V gene: TRBV6-5; D gene: NA; CDR3 DNA: TGTGCCAGCACCGCGGGAGGGGCGGTCACTGAAGCTTTCTTT; CDR3 protein: CASTAGGAVTEAFF
clone size: NA; J gene: TRBJ2-5; V gene: TRBV18; D gene: NA; CDR3 DNA: TGTGCCAGCTCACCATGGATTCGCCAACCCCTGGAGACCCAGTACTTC; CDR3 protein: CASSPWIRQPLETQYF
clone size: NA; J gene: TRBJ1-1; V gene: TRBV9; D gene: NA; CDR3 DNA: TGTGCCAGCAGCGGAAAGGGGTCGATGACTGAAGCTTTCTTT; CDR3 protein: CASSGKGSMTEAFF
clone size: NA; J gene: TRBJ2-7; V gene: TRBV20-1; D gene: NA; CDR3 DNA: TGCAGTGTCCGTGTGTCCTACGAGCAGTACTTC; CDR3 protein: CSVRVSYEQYF
clone size: NA; J gene: TRBJ2-3; V gene: TRBV11-2; D gene: TRBD2; CDR3 DNA: TGTGCCAGCAGAGGGAGGGAGACTTTTAGCACAGATACGCAGTATTTT; CDR3 protein: CASRGRETFSTDTQYF
clone size: NA; J gene: TRBJ2-7; V gene: TRBV5-1; D gene: TRBD1; CDR3 DNA: TGCGCCAGCAGCTTGGGACAGGGGAAGTCCTACGAGCAGTACTTC; CDR3 protein: CASSLGQGKSYEQYF
clone size: NA; J gene: TRBJ2-7; V gene: TRBV11-2; D gene: NA; CDR3 DNA: TGTGCCAGCAGCCTCCTATTGGGGGCCCCCACCTACGAGCAGTACTTC; CDR3 protein: CASSLLLGAPTYEQYF
clone size: once; J gene: TRBJ1-1; V gene: TRBV27; D gene: NA; CDR3 DNA: TGTGCCAGCAGTTCCCATGGGAGCACTGAAGCTTTCTTT; CDR3 protein: CASSSHGSTEAFF
clone size: NA; J gene: TRBJ1-5; V gene: TRBV6-5; D gene: NA; CDR3 DNA: TGTGCCAGCAGGACCGGGACCCAGCCCCAGCATTTT; CDR3 protein: CASRTGTQPQHF
clone size: NA; J gene: TRBJ2-7; V gene: TRBV29-1; D gene: TRBD2; CDR3 DNA: TGCAGCGTTGAAAACGGGGGGGGTTACGAGCAGTACTTC; CDR3 protein: CSVENGGGYEQYF
clone size: NA; J gene: TRBJ2-1; V gene: TRBV9; D gene: TRBD1; CDR3 DNA: TGTGCCAGCAGCGTAGCGGGACAGTCCAACAATGAGCAGTTCTTC; CDR3 protein: CASSVAGQSNNEQFF